Sequencing of this T cell receptor beta chain was carried out in a study of beta chain features in type 1 diabetes. Whole-study findings and limits: A moderate, significant TCRB CDR3 shortening appeared in type 1 diabetes across four CD4+ subsets.

CDR3 length equals 19 residues. Germline V gene data show CDR1 as LGHNA and CDR2 as YSLEER. With 4 bases removed from V and 0 bases from J, the gap between germline ends came to 19 bases. On this clone itself: Antigen specificity is unknown.

Every isolated RNA sample was fully reverse transcribed, so sequencing captured expressed TCRB transcripts. Mean read depth for naive, central memory and regulatory T cell samples was 3.5 million to 4.5 million reads. The repertoire was sequenced with immunoSEQ multiplex PCR; TCRdb's copy has only in-frame clones and lacks some. The sample records approximately 600,000 clones, about an eighth being singletons. The sequencing input was naive CD4+ T cells from blood. J is TRBJ2-6 and V is TRBV4-3; no clear D. This sequence was found in a man aged 30 to 45 with type 1 diabetes. The CDR3 nucleotides are TGCGCCAGCAGCCTAGATCCTGGCCCTGTACACTCTGGGGCCAACGTCCTGACTTTC. It encodes CASSLDPGPVHSGANVLTF.